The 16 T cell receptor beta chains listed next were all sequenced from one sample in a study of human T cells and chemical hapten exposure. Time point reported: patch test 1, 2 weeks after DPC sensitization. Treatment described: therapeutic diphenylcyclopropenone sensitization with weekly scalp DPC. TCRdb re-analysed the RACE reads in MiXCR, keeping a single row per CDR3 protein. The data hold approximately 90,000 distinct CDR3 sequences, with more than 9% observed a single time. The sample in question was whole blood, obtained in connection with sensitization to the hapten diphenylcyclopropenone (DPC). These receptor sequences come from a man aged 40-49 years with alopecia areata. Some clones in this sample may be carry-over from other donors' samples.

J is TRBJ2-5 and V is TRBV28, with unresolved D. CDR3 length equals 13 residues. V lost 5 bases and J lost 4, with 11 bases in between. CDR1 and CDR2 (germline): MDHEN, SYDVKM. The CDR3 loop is CASSPPSVETQYF. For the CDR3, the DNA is TGTGCCAGCAGTCCGCCCTCGGTAGAGACCCAGTACTTC. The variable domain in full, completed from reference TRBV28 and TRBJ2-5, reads DVKVTQSSRYLVKRTGEKVFLECVQDMDHENMFWYRQDPGLGLRLIYFSYDVKMKEKGDIPEGYSVSREKKERFSLILESASTNQTSMYLCASSPPSVETQYFGPGTRLLVL.

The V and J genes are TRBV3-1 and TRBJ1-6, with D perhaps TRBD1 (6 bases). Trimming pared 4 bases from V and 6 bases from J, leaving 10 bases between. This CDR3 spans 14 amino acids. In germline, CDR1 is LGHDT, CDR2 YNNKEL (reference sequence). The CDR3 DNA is TGTGCCAGCAGCCGGACAGCTTCTAATTCACCCCTCCACTTT. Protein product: CASSRTASNSPLHF.

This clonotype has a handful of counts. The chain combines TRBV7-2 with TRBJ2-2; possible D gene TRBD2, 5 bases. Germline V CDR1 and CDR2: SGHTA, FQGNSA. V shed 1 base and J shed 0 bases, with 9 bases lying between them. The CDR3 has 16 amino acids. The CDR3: CASSLGLASNTGELFF. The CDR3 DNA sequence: TGTGCCAGCAGCTTAGGGCTAGCCTCGAACACCGGGGAGCTGTTTTTT.

The CDR3 DNA reads TGCAGTGCTCCGGGGACCATAAAGGTCGACTACACCTTC. Protein: CSAPGTIKVDYTF. The V call is TRBV20-1, the J call TRBJ1-2, with D perhaps TRBD1 (5 bases). Germline V gene sequence: CDR1 DFQATT, CDR2 SNEGSKA (reference sequence). The CDR3 sequence is 13 residues long. Between the trimmed V and J ends, which lost 5 bases and 10 bases, there was a span of 20 bases.

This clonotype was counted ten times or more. The CDR3 nucleotides read TGCGCCAGCTGGAGAGATAGGTTGAACACTGAAGCTTTCTTT. Translation: CASWRDRLNTEAFF. The J gene is TRBJ1-1, the V gene TRBV5-1; D call uncertain. The CDR3 sequence is 14 residues long. Deletions cut 7 bases from V and 0 bases from J, with 13 bases between. Germline V lookup: CDR1 SGHRS, CDR2 YFSETQ.

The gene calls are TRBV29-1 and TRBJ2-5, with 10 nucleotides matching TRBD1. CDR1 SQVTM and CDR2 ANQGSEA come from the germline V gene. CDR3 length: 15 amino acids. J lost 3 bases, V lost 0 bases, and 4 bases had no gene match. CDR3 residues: CSVEDGTGAKETQYF. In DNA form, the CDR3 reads TGCAGCGTTGAAGATGGGACAGGGGCCAAAGAGACCCAGTACTTC.

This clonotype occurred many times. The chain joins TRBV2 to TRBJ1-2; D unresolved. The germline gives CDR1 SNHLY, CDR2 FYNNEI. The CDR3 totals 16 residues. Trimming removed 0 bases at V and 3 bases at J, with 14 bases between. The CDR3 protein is CASSEALGGSYYGYTF. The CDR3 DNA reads TGTGCCAGCAGTGAAGCGTTGGGTGGTAGCTACTATGGCTACACCTTC.

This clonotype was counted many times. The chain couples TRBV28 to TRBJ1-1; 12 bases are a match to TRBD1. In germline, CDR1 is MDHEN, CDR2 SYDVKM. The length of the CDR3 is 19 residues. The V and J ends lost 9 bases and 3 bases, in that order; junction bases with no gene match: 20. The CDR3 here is CASTRGQGASNRLDTEAFF. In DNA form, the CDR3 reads TGTGCCAGTACGCGGGGACAGGGGGCCAGTAATAGGTTGGACACTGAAGCTTTCTTT. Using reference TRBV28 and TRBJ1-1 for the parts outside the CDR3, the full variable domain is DVKVTQSSRYLVKRTGEKVFLECVQDMDHENMFWYRQDPGLGLRLIYFSYDVKMKEKGDIPEGYSVSREKKERFSLILESASTNQTSMYLCASTRGQGASNRLDTEAFFGQGTRLTVV.

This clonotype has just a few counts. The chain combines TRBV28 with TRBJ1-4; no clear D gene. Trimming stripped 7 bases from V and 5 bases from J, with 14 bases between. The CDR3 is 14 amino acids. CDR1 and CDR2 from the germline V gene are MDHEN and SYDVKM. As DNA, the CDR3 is TGTGCCAGCATCAAGGAGGACGTAAATGAAAAACTGTTTTTT. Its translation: CASIKEDVNEKLFF.

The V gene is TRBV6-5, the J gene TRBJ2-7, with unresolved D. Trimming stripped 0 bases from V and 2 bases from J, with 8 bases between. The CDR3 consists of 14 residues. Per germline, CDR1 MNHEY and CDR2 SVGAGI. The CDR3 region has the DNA TGTGCCAGCAGTTACTCTCAGGTCGCCTACGAGCAGTACTTC. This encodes CASSYSQVAYEQYF.

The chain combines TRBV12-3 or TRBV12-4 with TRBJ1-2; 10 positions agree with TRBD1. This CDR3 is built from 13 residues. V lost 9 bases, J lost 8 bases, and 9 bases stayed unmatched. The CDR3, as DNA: TGTGCCAGTACCGGGACAGGGGTAGAGGGCTACACCTTC. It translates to CASTGTGVEGYTF.

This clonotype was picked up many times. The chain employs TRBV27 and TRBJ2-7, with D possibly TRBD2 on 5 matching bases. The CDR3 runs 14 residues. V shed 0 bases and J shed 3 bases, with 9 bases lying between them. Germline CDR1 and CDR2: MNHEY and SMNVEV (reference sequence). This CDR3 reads CASSLSRGGYEQYV. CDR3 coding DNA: TGTGCCAGCAGTTTATCGCGAGGAGGCTACGAGCAGTACGTC.

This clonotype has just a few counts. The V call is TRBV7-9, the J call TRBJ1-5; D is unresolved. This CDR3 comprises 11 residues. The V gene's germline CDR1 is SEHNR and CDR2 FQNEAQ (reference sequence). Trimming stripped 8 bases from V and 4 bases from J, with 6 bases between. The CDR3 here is CASGQNQPQHF. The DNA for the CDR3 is TGTGCCAGCGGCCAAAATCAGCCCCAGCATTTT.

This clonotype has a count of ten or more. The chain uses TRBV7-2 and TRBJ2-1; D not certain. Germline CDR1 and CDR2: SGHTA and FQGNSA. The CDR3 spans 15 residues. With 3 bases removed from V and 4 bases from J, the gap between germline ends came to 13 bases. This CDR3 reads CASSLGIGRYNEQFF. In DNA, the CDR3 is TGTGCCAGCAGCTTGGGGATAGGACGGTACAATGAGCAGTTCTTC.

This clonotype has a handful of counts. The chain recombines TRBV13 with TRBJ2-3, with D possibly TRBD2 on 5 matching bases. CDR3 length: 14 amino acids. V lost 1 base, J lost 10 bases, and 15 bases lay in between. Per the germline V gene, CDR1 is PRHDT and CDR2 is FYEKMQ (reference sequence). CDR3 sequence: CASSLEGGPRAQYF. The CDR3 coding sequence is TGTGCCAGCAGCTTAGAGGGCGGGCCCCGGGCGCAGTATTTT.

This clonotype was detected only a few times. This CDR3 is CAISGGQGGLNTEAFF. The CDR3 DNA is TGTGCCATCAGTGGAGGACAGGGAGGGCTGAACACTGAAGCTTTCTTT. The chain employs TRBV10-3 and TRBJ1-1; 8 bases line up with TRBD1. The CDR3 loop spans 16 amino acids. Germline CDR1 and CDR2: ENHRY and SYGVKD. The ends lost 4 bases at V and 0 bases at J; junction bases unmatched: 7.